This is a list of T cell receptor beta chains from one sample in a study of shared T cell receptors in the human thymus. Data came from immunoSEQ multiplex PCR; TCRdb stores just in-frame clones and leaves some out. The top ten clones hold approximately 0.02% of a sample with about 400,000 clones, about 95% of them seen once. The sequenced material came from thymocytes. Receptor source: a human donor. Both conserved end residues are part of each CDR3. D genes are given only for firm matches. Size tells how often a clone was seen (once, few, many) or the class of an expanded clone, and some rows leave it out.

V gene	D gene	J gene	clone size	CDR3 DNA	CDR3 protein
TRBV4-3	TRBD1	TRBJ2-4	few	TGCGCCAGCAGCCGCTCGTGGGACAGGGGAGGACACGGGGCTAAAAACATTCAGTACTTC	CASSRSWDRGGHGAKNIQYF
TRBV13	TRBD1	TRBJ2-7	.	TGTGCCAGCAGCTCCCGGGACAGGCGAACCTACGAGCAGTACTTC	CASSSRDRRTYEQYF
TRBV13	.	TRBJ2-3	.	TGTGCCAGCAAAGGGGTCCTCAGCACAGATACGCAGTATTTT	CASKGVLSTDTQYF
TRBV7-9	TRBD2	TRBJ2-5	.	TGTGCCAGCAGCTGCCGAGGGGGACTAGCGCCACAAGAGACCCAGTACTTC	CASSCRGGLAPQETQYF
TRBV7-9	.	TRBJ1-2	few	TGTGCCAGCCGAGGAGGGATCTATGGCTACACCTTC	CASRGGIYGYTF
TRBV7-6	TRBD2	TRBJ2-3	.	TGTGCCAGCAGCTCGCTTGGGACTAGCGGGCAGAAAGATACGCAGTATTTT	CASSSLGTSGQKDTQYF
TRBV6-5	.	TRBJ2-2	once	TGTGCCAGCAGTTACAAAGGGGTGGGTTTGACCGGGGAGCTGTTTTTT	CASSYKGVGLTGELFF
TRBV28	.	TRBJ1-1	.	TGTGCCAGCAGTTTACGCCTTACTGATAAGAACACTGAAGCTTTCTTT	CASSLRLTDKNTEAFF
TRBV5-6	.	TRBJ1-2	.	TGTGCCAGCAGCTCATTGCTCCGACAGAACTATGGCTACACCTTC	CASSSLLRQNYGYTF
TRBV6-5	.	TRBJ1-3	.	TGTGCCAGCAGTGCGATTGACAGAAATGGAAACACCATATATTTT	CASSAIDRNGNTIYF
TRBV6-1	TRBD1	TRBJ2-5	.	TGTGCCAGCAGTGGGACAGGGACCCAGTACTTC	CASSGTGTQYF
TRBV7-6	TRBD1	TRBJ2-7	.	TGTGCCAGCAGCACCACCGGGACAGGTCTCCACGAGCAGTACTTC	CASSTTGTGLHEQYF
TRBV4-3	TRBD1	TRBJ1-5	.	TGCGCCGGCAGCCATGACCTCCCGGGGACAGGTTATGGACAGCCCCAGCATTTT	CAGSHDLPGTGYGQPQHF
TRBV4-3	TRBD2	TRBJ2-7	.	TGCGCCAGCAGCCAAGATAATAGCCTAGCGGCCTTGTACGAGCAGTACTTC	CASSQDNSLAALYEQYF
TRBV9	TRBD1	TRBJ2-1	.	TGTGCCAGCAGCTTAGGGGACAGGGGGAATGAGCAGTTCTTC	CASSLGDRGNEQFF
TRBV6-4	TRBD2	TRBJ2-1	once	TGTGCCAGCAGTGACTCTCGGGAGGGCTCCTACAATGAGCAGTTCTTC	CASSDSREGSYNEQFF
TRBV27	TRBD2	TRBJ2-2	.	TGTGCCAGCAACCAGAAGCGGGGACCCAGTGCCGGGGAGCTGTTTTTT	CASNQKRGPSAGELFF
TRBV27	TRBD1	TRBJ1-1	.	TGTGCCAGCAGTAAACAGGGGAGGACTGAAGCTTTCTTT	CASSKQGRTEAFF
TRBV6-1	TRBD2	TRBJ2-3	few	TGTGCCAGCAGTGAAAAATTTACTAGCGGAGATAGCACAGATACGCAGTATTTT	CASSEKFTSGDSTDTQYF
TRBV19	TRBD2	TRBJ2-3	.	TGTGCCAGTACCCCGGGACTAGCGGGAGTGACGCCCAACACAGATACGCAGTATTTT	CASTPGLAGVTPNTDTQYF
TRBV11-2	.	TRBJ2-1	once	TGTGCCAACAAGGTGGGAAATGAGCAGTTCTTC	CANKVGNEQFF
TRBV13	TRBD1	TRBJ1-1	.	TGTGCCAGCAGCTCCCGTCAACCGGGACAGGGTCTCGTGAACACTGAAGCTTTCTTT	CASSSRQPGQGLVNTEAFF
TRBV28	.	TRBJ1-4	once	TGTGCCGGCCGCCGACAATTGGGTGAAAAACTGTTTTTT	CAGRRQLGEKLFF
TRBV10-3	.	TRBJ1-4	.	TGTGCCATCAGAAGGGTGGGAAACGAAAAACTGTTTTTT	CAIRRVGNEKLFF
TRBV15	.	TRBJ2-1	.	TGTGCCACCAGCAGAGACCGGAATGAGCAGTTCTTC	CATSRDRNEQFF
TRBV18	.	TRBJ2-5	.	TGTGCCAGCTCACCACCGGAAGGGAAAGAGACCCAGTACTTC	CASSPPEGKETQYF
TRBV6-1	.	TRBJ2-1	once	TGTGCCAGCAGTTTTCCACCTTACAATGAGCAGTTCTTC	CASSFPPYNEQFF
TRBV5-1	TRBD1	TRBJ2-5	once	TGCGCCAGCAGCGGGGGGTATGGACAGGGGTTGACCCAGTACTTC	CASSGGYGQGLTQYF
TRBV4-3	TRBD2	TRBJ2-5	.	TGCGCCAGCAGCCAAGACGGCGCGGGGGGAGAGACCCAGTACTTC	CASSQDGAGGETQYF
TRBV2	.	TRBJ2-7	.	TGTGCCAGCACCGTGGAAGGGGTTCCTTACGAGCAGTACTTC	CASTVEGVPYEQYF
TRBV27	.	TRBJ1-1	.	TGTGCCAGCAGTACCCCCAACGTCACTGAAGCTTTCTTT	CASSTPNVTEAFF
TRBV18	TRBD2	TRBJ2-1	.	TGTGCCAGCTCACCAAAGGGGACTAGCGGGAGTGTTAAAAGCTCCTACAATGAGCAGTTCTTC	CASSPKGTSGSVKSSYNEQFF
TRBV21-1	.	TRBJ1-2	.	TGTGCCAGCAGCAAAGGGGGCAGGGGGCGAGGCTACACCTTC	CASSKGGRGRGYTF
TRBV5-1	TRBD1	TRBJ1-2	.	TGCGCCAGCAGCTTTCAGGGGGAAGTGAGTGGCTACACCTTC	CASSFQGEVSGYTF
TRBV14	.	TRBJ2-2	.	TGTGCCAGCAGCAGGGAGAAATGGACCGGGGAGCTGTTTTTT	CASSREKWTGELFF
TRBV15	TRBD2	TRBJ2-7	.	TGTGCCACCAGCAGAGAAATGCGGGAGGCCTCCTACGAGCAGTACTTC	CATSREMREASYEQYF
TRBV27	.	TRBJ2-3	once	TGTGCCAGCAGTTCAATAAAGCGGGCAAGCACAGATACGCAGTATTTT	CASSSIKRASTDTQYF